The present T cell receptor beta chain was sequenced within a study of blood T cell repertoires in COVID-19. Study-level background: Samples came from the United States, Italy and Spain, spanning acute and convalescent COVID-19.

This clone was counted a single time. Methods used by the authors: Nucleated cell number was recorded as an estimate derived from reference gene primer amplification. Sequencing used immunoSEQ multiplex PCR; TCRdb keeps in-frame clones, though not all of them. From that table come the V and J calls and clone size; the DNA was used to work out D and trimming. The repertoire includes some 40,000 clones, about four fifths of them detected once, and roughly 15% sits in the top ten. The CDR3 consists of 15 residues. Germline V gene sequence: CDR1 LNHDA, CDR2 SQIVND (reference sequence). Trimming took 1 base from V and 7 from J; bases not matched to a gene: 7.

This chain connects TRBV19 to TRBJ1-5; 7 nucleotides line up with TRBD1. Sequencing input: peripheral blood. The sequence was obtained from a man aged 50 to 59 with active or convalescent COVID-19. CDR3 bases: TGTGCCAGTAGTATAGTGGGGACAGACGGGCAGCCCCAGCATTTT. It encodes CASSIVGTDGQPQHF. The full variable domain, completed using reference TRBV19 and TRBJ1-5, is DGGITQSPKYLFRKEGQNVTLSCEQNLNHDAMYWYRQDPGQGLRLIYYSQIVNDFQKGDIAEGYSVSREKKESFPLTVTSAQKNPTAFYLCASSIVGTDGQPQHFGDGTRLSIL.